This TCR beta chain emerged from a study of blood T cells in healthy people across ages. This CDR3 has 13 amino acids. V shed 9 bases and J shed 8 bases, with 14 bases lying between them. Germline CDR1 is MDHEN and CDR2 is SYDVKM. It was with a sample-barcoded 5' primer and a J-beta primer mix that a second PCR of about 7 to 12 cycles was run. A single record per CDR3 protein comes from TCRdb applying MiXCR to the 5' RACE reads. Of 790,000 or so distinct CDR3 sequences in the sample, roughly three fifths were seen once. The sample consisted of blood. The sequence derives from a man between 35 and 55 years old in good health. V and J are TRBV28 and TRBJ1-6, with no clear D. CDR3 DNA sequence: TGTGCCAGTGGACCATATCATGATTCACCCCTCCACTTT. Residues: CASGPYHDSPLHF.